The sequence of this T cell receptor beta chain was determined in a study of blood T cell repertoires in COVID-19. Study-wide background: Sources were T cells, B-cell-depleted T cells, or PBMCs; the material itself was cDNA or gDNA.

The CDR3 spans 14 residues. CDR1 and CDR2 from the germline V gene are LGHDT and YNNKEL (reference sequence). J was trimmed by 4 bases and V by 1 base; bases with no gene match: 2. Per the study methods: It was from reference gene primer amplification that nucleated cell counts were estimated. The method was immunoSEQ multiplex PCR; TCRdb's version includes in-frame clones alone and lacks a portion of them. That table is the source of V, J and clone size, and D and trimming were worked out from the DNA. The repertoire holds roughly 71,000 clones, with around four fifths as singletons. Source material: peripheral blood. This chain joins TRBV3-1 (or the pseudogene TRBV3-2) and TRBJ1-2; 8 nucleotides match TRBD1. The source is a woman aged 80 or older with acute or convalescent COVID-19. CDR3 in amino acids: CASSQGDRSYGYTF. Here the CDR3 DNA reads TGTGCCAGCAGCCAAGGGGACAGGAGCTATGGCTACACCTTC.